This TCR beta chain was sequenced in a study of tumor and adjacent non-tumor tissue in lung cancer. Comments on this clonotype: This may be a read error, as it is one base from a much larger clone.

RNA was extracted from bulk tissue without any cell sorting. This non-tumor lung sample came from over 3 cm beyond the tumor edge. Newly diagnosed lung cancer patients had thoracic surgery in China, August–late 2014, without prior chemotherapy. This CDR3 is 17 amino acids long. Per the germline V gene, CDR1 is MGHRA and CDR2 is YSYEKL. The library came from three nested PCR rounds adapted from ARM-PCR protocols. MiXCR, applied by TCRdb to the multiplex PCR reads, yields one record per CDR3 protein. The sample yields around 100,000 distinct CDR3 sequences, about 62% seen once. The V gene is TRBV4-1, the J gene TRBJ2-1; the D gene is possibly TRBD2 (5 bases). The TCR was taken from a man aged 30 to 39 with non-small cell lung cancer. Sequencing used distant non-tumor lung tissue. The CDR3 sequence is CANSQVIASSSYNEQFF. DNA of the CDR3: TGCGCCAACAGCCAGGTTATAGCGTCGAGCTCCTACAATGAGCAGTTCTTC.